This T cell receptor (beta chain) was sequenced for a study of post-analysis software for immune sequencing data. The CDR3 is 15 amino acids. Trimming stripped 4 bases from V and 9 bases from J, with 20 bases between. Germline V gene sequence: CDR1 SGHVS, CDR2 FNYEAQ. Concerning this clonotype itself: Its antigen is still unknown.

The study's findings and limits: Five TRBV segments were more frequent in patients than controls; TRBV5-6, TRBV5-1 and TRBV20-1 belonged to this group.

Prepared libraries of TCR beta cDNA carried unique molecular identifiers. Input populations of about 0.85 to 11 million T cells gave rise to roughly 500,000 cDNA molecules. TCRdb reprocessed the PCR reads with MiXCR, giving one entry per CDR3 protein. The sample comprises under 900,000 distinct CDR3 sequences, about 53% of which are singletons, and roughly 4.4% rests with the top ten. The chain employs TRBV7-6 and TRBJ2-3; D may correspond to TRBD1 or TRBD2 (5 bases each). Sequencing was performed on blood. The TCR was taken from a girl aged 10 to 17 with multiple sclerosis. The CDR3 loop is CASSSPGAGEETQYF. The CDR3 bases are TGTGCCAGCAGCTCACCCGGGGCAGGAGAAGAGACGCAGTATTTT. The entire variable domain, with the rest obtained from reference TRBV7-6 and TRBJ2-3, is as follows: GAGVSQSPRYKVTKRGQDVALRCDPISGHVSLYWYRQALGQGPEFLTYFNYEAQQDKSGLPNDRFSAERPEGSISTLTIQRTEQRDSAMYRCASSSPGAGEETQYFGPGTRLTVL.